This T cell receptor beta chain was retrieved from a study of Ad26.COV2.S vaccination and SARS-CoV-2 variants. Treatment given: roughly 20 received Ad26.COV2.S at low or high dose, single or two shots; about five received placebo; per-sample allocation not given. Collection of the samples took place on day 63 after the first injection of vaccine or placebo. The CDR3 contains 14 residues. Germline loops: CDR1 SGDLS, CDR2 YYNGEE. V lost 3 bases and J 6 bases, leaving 10 bases between the germline ends. TCRdb's copy holds only in-frame clones and misses some; the assay was immunoSEQ multiplex PCR. The sample has about 350,000 clones; 75% to 90% are singletons.

Sequences were derived from peripheral blood, sampled in a trial of Ad26.COV2.S vaccine versus placebo. This TCR was recovered from a person aged 18-65 years who received the Ad26.COV2.S COVID-19 vaccine or a placebo. The rearrangement joins TRBV9 to TRBJ1-6, with a tentative D call TRBD1 (6 bases). Here the CDR3 reads CASSEGGANSPLHF. Here the CDR3 DNA reads TGTGCCAGCAGCGAGGGGGGTGCTAATTCACCCCTCCACTTT.